The source of this TCR beta chain is a study of tumor-infiltrating lymphocytes in primary liver carcinoma. Germline lookup yields CDR1 SGHAT and CDR2 FQDESV (reference sequence). This CDR3 has 15 residues. Of note for this clonotype: The junction differs from germline at one of its ends, possibly a read error.

TCR beta cDNA was reverse-transcribed from about 500 ng of total RNA. The reaction used a constant-region primer and ProtoScript II reverse transcriptase. TCR beta libraries came from three nested multiplex PCR rounds using slightly modified ARM-PCR. PCR rounds one and two used TRBV1-TRBV30 forward primers with a C-beta reverse primer for around 10 cycles each. Each CDR3 protein gets one entry after TCRdb re-called the multiplex PCR reads with MiXCR. The sample shows fewer than 250,000 distinct CDR3 sequences, over 80% of them seen only once. Taking about 17-31 mg of unsorted bulk tissue, the authors co-extracted RNA and DNA. No treatment had been given to the patients, who were chronically infected with HBV.

Sample: tumor tissue from primary liver carcinoma. This rearrangement joins TRBV11-1 to TRBJ2-3, with D perhaps matching TRBD2 (5 bases). The TCR originated in a man aged 40-50 years with primary liver carcinoma and hepatitis B virus infection. Here the CDR3 DNA reads TGTGCCGGCAGCTTAGCTGGAGGAAGCACAGATATGCAGTATTTT. Translation gives CAGSLAGGSTDMQYF.